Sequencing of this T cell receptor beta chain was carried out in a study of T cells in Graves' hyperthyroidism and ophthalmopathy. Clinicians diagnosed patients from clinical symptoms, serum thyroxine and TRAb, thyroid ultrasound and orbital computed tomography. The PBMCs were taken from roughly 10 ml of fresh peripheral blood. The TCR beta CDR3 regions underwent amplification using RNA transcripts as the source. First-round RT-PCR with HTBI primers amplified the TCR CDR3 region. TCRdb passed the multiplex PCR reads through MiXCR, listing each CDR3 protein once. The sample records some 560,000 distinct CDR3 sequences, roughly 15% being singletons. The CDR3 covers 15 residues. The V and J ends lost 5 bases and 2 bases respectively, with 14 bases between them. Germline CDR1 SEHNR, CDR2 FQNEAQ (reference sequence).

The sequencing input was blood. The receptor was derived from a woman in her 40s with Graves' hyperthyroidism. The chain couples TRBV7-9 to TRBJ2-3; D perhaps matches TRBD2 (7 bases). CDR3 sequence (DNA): TGTGCCAGCAGCCGAGACGGGGGGCCCACAGATACGCAGTATTTT. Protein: CASSRDGGPTDTQYF. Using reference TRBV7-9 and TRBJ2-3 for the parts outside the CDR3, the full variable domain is DTGVSQNPRHKITKRGQNVTFRCDPISEHNRLYWYRQTLGQGPEFLTYFQNEAQLEKSRLLSDRFSAERPKGSFSTLEIQRTEQGDSAMYLCASSRDGGPTDTQYFGPGTRLTVL.